Reported below is one TCR beta chain. Participant-given clinical history determined each cohort assignment. Two negative PCRs, clearance, or symptom resolution had been documented for recovered Cohort 3 donors. This sample is drawn from a study of blood T cell repertoires in COVID-19. Deletions cut 5 bases from V and 0 bases from J, with 16 bases between. The CDR3 consists of 16 residues. Germline CDR1 reads LNHDA; CDR2 reads SQIVND (reference sequence). Profiled with immunoSEQ multiplex PCR; TCRdb holds only in-frame clones, not every one. The top ten hold 1% of the sample, which has about 370,000 clones, 80% to 90% seen once.

The sample was PBMCs or T cells enriched from blood (not recorded which). The chain carries TRBV19 and TRBJ1-2, with a tentative D call TRBD1 (6 bases). The TCR originated in a man in his late teens or twenties who had recovered from COVID-19. In nucleotides, the CDR3 is TGTGCCAGTAGTCGGGACATGCGTGGGGCTAACTATGGCTACACCTTC. Protein sequence: CASSRDMRGANYGYTF.